Presented here are 6 T cell receptor beta chains from one specimen sequenced in a study of blood T cell repertoires in COVID-19 (dated by TCRdb to the early 2020s). Library method: the immunoSEQ multiplex PCR assay. This immuneACCESS table, as held by TCRdb, lists in-frame sequences with V and J called but not all clones. Of the missing ones, under half trace to an unresolved V gene in checked studies; the others have no known cause. Present in this sample are 250,000 to 300,000 clones, about 90% of which were seen just once. The top ten clones comprise 1% to 1.5% of the sample. Sequencing input: PBMCs or T cells enriched from blood (not recorded which). Every receptor here comes from a human donor in a cohort exposed to, infected with or recovered from COVID-19 (not recorded which). The donor label of this sample is uncertain.

This sequence joins TRBV10-3 and TRBJ2-7; a possible D gene is TRBD2 (5 bases). The CDR3 is made up of 15 amino acids. CDR1 and CDR2 from the germline V gene are ENHRY and SYGVKD. Trimming stripped 0 bases from V and 5 bases from J, with 14 bases between. This CDR3 reads CAISESSGIGDEQYF. Here the CDR3 DNA reads TGTGCCATCAGTGAGTCGTCGGGAATCGGCGACGAGCAGTACTTC.

This sequence joins TRBV4-1 and TRBJ1-1; D remains unclear. Germline CDR1 is MGHRA and CDR2 is YSYEKL. This CDR3 is built from 15 residues. Deletions cut 3 bases from V and 7 bases from J, with 18 bases between. The CDR3 DNA reads TGCGCCAGCAGCCAGGTTCTTAAGGCCGCGGATGAAGCTTTCTTT. Protein sequence: CASSQVLKAADEAFF.

This clone was seen only a few times. V usage is TRBV24-1 and J usage is TRBJ2-7, with 8 bases lining up with TRBD1. Losses at the gene ends were 3 bases for V and 6 bases for J; bases not matched to a gene: 12. The length of the CDR3 is 16 residues. Germline-derived CDR1 and CDR2 are KGHDR and SFDVKD. CDR3 region: CATSDTLTGVRGEQYF. The CDR3 DNA reads as TGTGCCACCAGTGATACTCTGACAGGGGTACGCGGCGAGCAGTACTTC.

The count of this clone is one. The J gene is TRBJ1-5, the V gene TRBV19; 10 bases match TRBD1. The germline gives CDR1 LNHDA, CDR2 SQIVND (reference sequence). Unmatched junction bases numbered 3, after V lost 8 bases and J lost 5 bases. The CDR3 loop spans 13 amino acids. CDR3 in amino acids: CASGGTGDQPQHF. The DNA for the CDR3 is TGTGCCAGTGGAGGGACAGGGGATCAGCCCCAGCATTTT.

The chain couples TRBV29-1 to TRBJ2-5, with D tentatively TRBD2 (6 bases). Germline CDR1 reads SQVTM; CDR2 reads ANQGSEA. V shed 1 base and J shed 5 bases, with 11 bases lying between them. The CDR3 consists of 13 residues. The CDR3: CSVEVLLAETQYF. The CDR3 bases are TGCAGCGTTGAAGTCCTACTAGCTGAGACCCAGTACTTC.

The V call is TRBV6-4, the J call TRBJ1-5; no clear D. The V and J ends lost 7 bases and 6 bases respectively, with 16 bases between them. The length of the CDR3 is 14 residues. Per the germline V gene, CDR1 is MRHNA and CDR2 is SNTAGT. CDR3 DNA: TGTGCCAGCAACTCAGACGAGGGAGGTCAGCCCCAGCATTTT. Protein product: CASNSDEGGQPQHF.